These 27 T cell receptor beta chains share one sample of origin, sequenced in a study of human T cells and chemical hapten exposure. TCRdb used MiXCR to reprocess the RACE reads, holding one entry per CDR3 protein. The sample consists of roughly 380,000 distinct CDR3 sequences, 5% to 6.5% of them appearing once. Indicated time point: pre-sensitization, week 0. Noted treatment: therapeutic diphenylcyclopropenone sensitization with weekly scalp DPC. The sequencing here drew on whole blood, taken in connection with sensitization to the hapten diphenylcyclopropenone (DPC). The receptors shown here come from a woman aged 45-60 years with alopecia areata. Some clones in this sample may be carry-over from other donors' samples.

This chain connects TRBV20-1 to TRBJ2-7; no definite D call. Between the trimmed V and J ends, which lost 6 bases and 6 bases, there was a span of 12 bases. The CDR3 is 11 amino acids. Looked up from germline, CDR1 is DFQATT and CDR2 is SNEGSKA (reference sequence). This CDR3 is CSALRDSEQYF. In nucleotides, the CDR3 is TGCAGTGCCTTAAGAGATTCCGAGCAGTACTTC.

This clonotype was observed at least ten times. The V and J genes are TRBV28 and TRBJ1-1; 8 bases map to TRBD1. The J segment lost 5 bases and the V segment lost 6 bases, leaving 11 bases of the junction unmatched. Germline V gene lookup returns CDR1 MDHEN and CDR2 SYDVKM. CDR3 length equals 15 residues. DNA for the CDR3: TGTGCCAGCAGCCCTAGACAGGGGTCAGGGACTGAAGCTTTCTTT. This translates into CASSPRQGSGTEAFF.

This clonotype was seen ten or more times. The chain employs TRBV18 and TRBJ2-3; unclear D gene. V was shortened by 3 bases and J by 2 bases, with 9 bases between the two germline ends. The CDR3 covers 14 residues. Germline lookup yields CDR1 KGHSH and CDR2 LQKENI. CDR3 sequence (DNA): TGTGCCAGCTCACCGAACCCATACACAGATACGCAGTATTTT. It yields the protein CASSPNPYTDTQYF.

This clonotype was seen many times. The rearrangement uses TRBV25-1 and TRBJ1-5; D is unclear. Trimming pared 7 bases from V and 2 bases from J, leaving 9 bases between. Germline loops: CDR1 MGHDK, CDR2 SYGVNS. CDR3 size: 13 residues. This chain's CDR3 is CASTGVGNQPQHF. Here the CDR3 DNA reads TGTGCCAGCACCGGGGTGGGCAATCAGCCCCAGCATTTT.

This clonotype was counted between two and nine times. The chain carries TRBV5-1 and TRBJ2-1, with 8 bases aligning to TRBD2. Unmatched junction bases numbered 9, after V lost 0 bases and J lost 7 bases. In germline, CDR1 is SGHRS, CDR2 YFSETQ. This CDR3 has 16 residues. The CDR3 sequence is CASSLAGAGGTNEQFF. CDR3 bases: TGCGCCAGCAGCTTGGCCGGGGCGGGAGGAACTAATGAGCAGTTCTTC.

The chain employs TRBV29-1 and TRBJ1-2, with D unclear. V lost 7 bases and J lost 8, with 14 bases in between. The CDR3 sequence is 11 residues long. The germline CDR1 and CDR2 sequences are SQVTM and ANQGSEA. In DNA, the CDR3 is TGCAGCGCCAGCGAAGCAGGCGGCTACACCTTC. Translating it yields CSASEAGGYTF. Full variable domain (remainder filled in from reference TRBV29-1 and TRBJ1-2): SAVISQKPSRDICQRGTSLTIQCQVDSQVTMMFWYRQQPGQSLTLIATANQGSEATYESGFVIDKFPISRPNLTFSTLTVSNMSPEDSSIYLCSASEAGGYTFGSGTRLTVV.

This clonotype was seen repeatedly, ten times or more. V gene TRBV24-1 combines with J gene TRBJ2-2, with unresolved D. V lost 1 base to trimming and J lost 2 bases, with 10 bases between them. Germline assignment: CDR1 KGHDR and CDR2 SFDVKD. The CDR3 consists of 16 residues. This CDR3 reads CATSDLGSPNTGELFF. The CDR3 DNA follows: TGTGCCACCAGTGATTTAGGCAGCCCTAACACCGGGGAGCTGTTTTTT.

This clonotype was picked up many times. The chain carries TRBV28 and TRBJ2-7; the D is unclear. Germline lookup yields CDR1 MDHEN and CDR2 SYDVKM. Trimming pared 2 bases from V and 4 bases from J, leaving 9 bases between. The CDR3 is 13 residues long. DNA of the CDR3: TGTGCCAGCAGTTTAAGTAGAGCTTACGAGCAGTACTTC. It yields the protein CASSLSRAYEQYF. Combining the CDR3 with reference TRBV28 and TRBJ2-7 gives the whole variable domain DVKVTQSSRYLVKRTGEKVFLECVQDMDHENMFWYRQDPGLGLRLIYFSYDVKMKEKGDIPEGYSVSREKKERFSLILESASTNQTSMYLCASSLSRAYEQYFGPGTRLTVT.

This sequence joins TRBV30 and TRBJ1-6; D ambiguous. The CDR3 loop spans 14 amino acids. Trimming cost V 0 bases and J 7 bases, with 10 bases left between them. Per the germline V gene, CDR1 is GTSNPN and CDR2 is SVGIG (reference sequence). Written as DNA, the CDR3 is TGTGCCTGGAGTGTACAGAGGGCCAATTCACCCCTCCACTTT. Translated: CAWSVQRANSPLHF. Using reference TRBV30 and TRBJ1-6 for the parts outside the CDR3, the full variable domain is SQTIHQWPATLVQPVGSPLSLECTVEGTSNPNLYWYRQAAGRGLQLLFYSVGIGQISSEVPQNLSASRPQDRQFILSSKKLLLSDSGFYLCAWSVQRANSPLHFGNGTRLTVT.

This clonotype was seen ten or more times. The V gene is TRBV6-4, the J gene TRBJ2-1, with D perhaps TRBD1 (6 bases). CDR3 size: 14 residues. V was shortened by 2 bases and J by 6 bases, with 11 bases between the two germline ends. Germline V gene data show CDR1 as MRHNA and CDR2 as SNTAGT. CDR3 coding DNA: TGTGCCAGCAGTGACGGTATCAGGGGCAATGAGCAGTTCTTC. It specifies CASSDGIRGNEQFF.

The rearrangement uses TRBV20-1 and TRBJ2-3, with a possible D match to TRBD2 (5 bases). This CDR3 is 15 amino acids long. The V gene's germline CDR1 is DFQATT and CDR2 SNEGSKA (reference sequence). Trimming took off 4 bases at V and 0 bases at J, with 14 bases between the two ends. CDR3 loop: CSAIISGTSTDTQYF. DNA of the CDR3: TGCAGTGCTATAATTTCGGGAACTAGCACAGATACGCAGTATTTT.

This clonotype came up many times. The chain couples TRBV7-9 to TRBJ2-2; D remains unclear. The CDR3 has 14 residues. Germline V lookup: CDR1 SEHNR, CDR2 FQNEAQ (reference sequence). V lost 4 bases and J 1 base, leaving 7 bases between the germline ends. The CDR3 DNA reads TGTGCCAGCAGCTCCAGGAGGAACACCGGGGAGCTGTTTTTT. It specifies CASSSRRNTGELFF.

This clonotype came up many times. This rearrangement joins TRBV7-3 to TRBJ2-1; TRBD2 aligns across 11 bases. V gave up 4 bases and J gave up 2 bases; unmatched junction bases: 4. This CDR3 has 16 residues. Germline V gene data show CDR1 as SGHTA and CDR2 as FQGTGA. The CDR3 loop is CASSSLAGGAYNEQFF. The CDR3 nucleotides read TGTGCCAGCAGCTCCCTAGCGGGGGGAGCCTACAATGAGCAGTTCTTC.

This clonotype has only a few counts. DNA for the CDR3: TGTGCCATCAGTGAGTCGGCACAGAGTAATGAAAAACTGTTTTTT. Translating gives CAISESAQSNEKLFF. The J gene is TRBJ1-4, the V gene TRBV10-3, with D unresolved. Trimming cost V 0 bases and J 4 bases, with 9 bases left between them. Germline CDR1 is ENHRY and CDR2 is SYGVKD. This CDR3 region has 15 residues.

Ten or more counts support this clonotype. V and J are TRBV27 and TRBJ1-4; 9 bases match TRBD1. This CDR3 spans 14 amino acids. The germline V gene encodes CDR1 MNHEY and CDR2 SMNVEV (reference sequence). V was clipped by 4 bases and J by 8 bases; unmatched bases: 5. This CDR3 is CASSWDRVGEKLFF. The CDR3, as DNA: TGTGCCAGCAGTTGGGACAGGGTAGGAGAAAAACTGTTTTTT.

This clonotype was picked up many times. The chain combines TRBV20-1 with TRBJ2-7; possibly TRBD2 for D (6 bases). This CDR3 has 12 amino acids. V was trimmed by 6 bases and J by 3 bases, leaving 12 bases between them. CDR1 is DFQATT and CDR2 is SNEGSKA in the germline V gene (reference sequence). The CDR3 nucleotides are TGCAGTGCCGCGGGACCGAGCTACGAGCAGTACTTC. Its translation: CSAAGPSYEQYF.

This clonotype was picked up a small number of times. J is TRBJ1-2 and V is TRBV6-5; no clear D gene. The CDR3 spans 14 residues. CDR1 and CDR2 from the germline V gene are MNHEY and SVGAGI. Trimming pared 0 bases from V and 7 bases from J, leaving 12 bases between. In DNA form, the CDR3 reads TGTGCCAGCAGTTACTCGAGGGCTAGTGGTGGCTACACCTTC. Its protein product is CASSYSRASGGYTF.

This clonotype has ten or more counts. This chain joins TRBV2 and TRBJ2-7; no firm D call. This CDR3 contains 15 residues. Trimming took 7 bases from V and 5 from J, leaving 21 bases between them. Germline V gene data show CDR1 as SNHLY and CDR2 as FYNNEI. The CDR3 coding sequence is TGTGCCAGCAAACCGGGCTTCACCTTTGGCCACGAGCAGTACTTC. Amino acid sequence: CASKPGFTFGHEQYF.

Ten or more counts support this clonotype. The J gene is TRBJ2-3, the V gene TRBV30; D is ambiguous. Looked up from germline, CDR1 is GTSNPN and CDR2 is SVGIG (reference sequence). V lost 0 bases, J lost 2 bases, and 9 bases lay in between. The CDR3 consists of 14 residues. CDR3 protein: CAWSVKPSTDTQYF. DNA for the CDR3: TGTGCCTGGAGTGTAAAGCCTTCCACAGATACGCAGTATTTT.

Many counts were recorded for this clonotype. The CDR3 region is CASSPRTGGTEAFF. The CDR3, as DNA: TGTGCCAGCAGCCCGAGGACAGGAGGGACTGAAGCTTTCTTT. The V gene is TRBV4-2, the J gene TRBJ1-1; 7 positions match TRBD1. Germline V gene data show CDR1 as LGHNA and CDR2 as YNFKEQ. Trimming removed 4 bases from V and 5 bases from J; junction bases left unmatched: 7. This CDR3 has 14 residues.

This clonotype was recorded many times. The V and J genes are TRBV12-3 or TRBV12-4 and TRBJ1-2; 7 positions agree with TRBD1. V lost 6 bases, J lost 4 bases, and 8 bases stayed unmatched. This CDR3 is 14 amino acids long. CDR3 coding DNA: TGTGCCAGCAGCCCAACAGGGGACTTCTATGGCTACACCTTC. This translates into CASSPTGDFYGYTF.

This clonotype was counted between two and nine times. This sequence joins TRBV9 and TRBJ2-7; the match to TRBD2 covers 10 bases. Germline V CDR1 and CDR2: SGDLS, YYNGEE. The CDR3 covers 14 residues. The V segment lost 5 bases and the J segment 4 bases; nucleotides outside the gene matches: 6. The CDR3 loop reads CASSRTSGWYEQYF. For the CDR3, the DNA is TGTGCCAGCAGTAGGACTAGCGGCTGGTACGAGCAGTACTTC.

This clonotype was observed at least ten times. For the CDR3, the DNA is TGTGCCATCAGTGAGCGGGAGACAGATACGCAGTATTTT. Translated: CAISERETDTQYF. The chain joins TRBV10-3 to TRBJ2-3, with TRBD2 as a possible D gene (6 bases). The CDR3 length is 13 residues. The germline CDR1 and CDR2 sequences are ENHRY and SYGVKD. V lost 2 bases and J lost 3, with 6 bases in between.

This clonotype came up a few times. This chain connects TRBV7-2 to TRBJ1-1; D unresolved. The germline CDR1 and CDR2 sequences are SGHTA and FQGNSA. This CDR3 is 14 amino acids long. Trimming took off 3 bases at V and 0 bases at J, with 8 bases between the two ends. The CDR3 sequence: CASSLKQLNTEAFF. Written as DNA, the CDR3 is TGTGCCAGCAGCTTGAAACAGCTGAACACTGAAGCTTTCTTT.

Ten or more counts support this clonotype. The chain links TRBV12-3 or TRBV12-4 to TRBJ2-1; D is possibly TRBD2 (6 bases). The CDR3 spans 14 residues. V lost 6 bases, J lost 2 bases, and 11 bases lay in between. CDR3 protein: CASRLEGTYNEQFF. CDR3 DNA sequence: TGTGCCAGCAGGTTGGAGGGCACCTACAATGAGCAGTTCTTC.

This clonotype was counted at least ten times. The chain recombines TRBV21-1 with TRBJ1-2; TRBD1, the table's D call, lacks a check against the DNA. TRBV21-1 is labeled a pseudogene. The CDR3 contains 15 residues. CDR3 amino acids: CASSKSRGEFDGYTF. CDR3 bases: TGTGCCAGCAGCAAATCAAGGGGGGAATTCGATGGCTACACCTTC.

This clonotype was found a few times. The V call is TRBV9, the J call TRBJ1-2; 9 positions match TRBD1. Germline CDR1 reads SGDLS; CDR2 reads YYNGEE. V trimming: 2 bases; J trimming: 6 bases; junction bases outside the gene matches: 5. This CDR3 spans 14 amino acids. The CDR3 DNA is TGTGCCAGCAGCGTGGGACAGGGTATAGATGGCTACACCTTC. Its protein product is CASSVGQGIDGYTF.